These 21 T cell receptor beta chains were all obtained from the same sample, sequenced in a study of T cells in Graves' hyperthyroidism and ophthalmopathy. TCR beta CDR3 sequences were amplified from RNA transcripts. HTBI primers drove first-round RT-PCR of the TCR CDR3. TCRdb re-called the multiplex PCR reads through MiXCR, storing one row per CDR3 protein. Found here are 250,000 to 350,000 distinct CDR3 sequences, 15% to 20% of them singletons; the top ten hold approximately 35%. Sequenced input: blood. The receptor source for this set is a man under 40 with Graves' hyperthyroidism.

This clonotype has a count of ten or more. The chain recombines TRBV20-1 with TRBJ2-3, with TRBD2 matching over 10 bases. CDR3 size: 16 residues. Trimming removed 6 bases from V and 4 bases from J; junction bases left unmatched: 13. Germline assignment: CDR1 DFQATT and CDR2 SNEGSKA (reference sequence). The CDR3 DNA reads as TGCAGTGCCCTCGGGTACAGCGGGAGGGCCTCAGATACGCAGTATTTT. Protein sequence: CSALGYSGRASDTQYF.

There are many counts of this clonotype. The chain is built from TRBV7-2 and TRBJ2-7, with D tentatively TRBD2 (6 bases). Germline CDR1 and CDR2: SGHTA and FQGNSA. V was pared by 4 bases and J by 6 bases, with 22 bases between. The CDR3 length is 16 residues. Written as DNA, the CDR3 is TGTGCCAGCAGCTCCCTCTCGGACTATCTGCACCGCGAGCAGTACTTC. This gives the protein CASSSLSDYLHREQYF.

In its sample, this clonotype was seen many times. The CDR3 here is CAWSVGGTGELFF. The CDR3 DNA reads TGTGCCTGGAGTGTTGGCGGCACCGGGGAGCTGTTTTTT. The chain joins TRBV30 to TRBJ2-2; D is uncertain. V gave up 0 bases and J gave up 4 bases, with 6 bases separating them. Per germline, CDR1 GTSNPN and CDR2 SVGIG (reference sequence). This CDR3 is 13 amino acids long.

This clonotype showed up just a few times. In DNA, the CDR3 is TGCAGTGCTACCAGGACTAGCTATATTTATGAGCAGTTCTTC. It translates to CSATRTSYIYEQFF. The chain uses TRBV20-1 and TRBJ2-1; TRBD2 matches 8 bases. Germline assignment: CDR1 DFQATT and CDR2 SNEGSKA (reference sequence). The ends lost 4 bases at V and 8 bases at J; junction bases unmatched: 10. The CDR3 covers 14 residues.

This clonotype appeared a few times. The J gene is TRBJ2-7, the V gene TRBV19; no clear D gene. CDR1 LNHDA and CDR2 SQIVND come from the germline V gene (reference sequence). The CDR3 totals 11 residues. The V gene lost 4 bases and the J gene lost 3 bases, with 4 bases spanning the gap. The CDR3 region has the DNA TGTGCCAGTAGTACCTACTACGAGCAGTACTTC. Translation: CASSTYYEQYF.

The CDR3 spells CASSGPGQNNEQFF. CDR3 sequence (DNA): TGTGCCAGCAGTGGCCCCGGACAGAACAATGAGCAGTTCTTC. V and J are TRBV6-9 and TRBJ2-1; D might be TRBD1 (6 bases). V lost 5 bases, J lost 5 bases, and 13 bases lay in between. CDR1 and CDR2 (germline): MNHGY, SVAAGI. This CDR3 is 14 amino acids long.

This clonotype has at least ten counts. This chain uses TRBV3-1 with TRBJ1-1; TRBD1 matches 8 bases. Germline V gives CDR1 LGHDT, CDR2 YNNKEL (reference sequence). The CDR3 has 14 residues. The J segment lost 1 base and the V segment lost 3 bases, leaving 1 base of the junction unmatched. CDR3 coding DNA: TGTGCCAGCAGCCACGGGACAGGGAACACTGAAGCTTTCTTT. It encodes CASSHGTGNTEAFF. Together with reference TRBV3-1 and TRBJ1-1, the CDR3 gives the full variable domain: DTAVSQTPKYLVTQMGNDKSIKCEQNLGHDTMYWYKQDSKKFLKIMFSYNNKELIINETVPNRFSPKSPDKAHLNLHINSLELGDSAVYFCASSHGTGNTEAFFGQGTRLTVV.

In this sample, this clonotype turned up a few times. The chain couples TRBV20-1 to TRBJ2-3, with D possibly TRBD2 on 6 matching bases. Trimming removed 7 bases from V and 3 bases from J, with 14 bases in between. The CDR3 is 13 residues long. CDR1 and CDR2 from the germline V gene are DFQATT and SNEGSKA (reference sequence). The CDR3 spells CSVQAGPTDTQYF. DNA for the CDR3: TGCAGTGTTCAAGCGGGTCCTACAGATACGCAGTATTTT.

This clonotype has just a few counts. J is TRBJ1-5 and V is TRBV7-2, with D possibly being TRBD1 (6 bases). Between the trimmed V and J ends, which lost 2 bases and 4 bases, there was a span of 15 bases. The CDR3 covers 16 residues. The germline gives CDR1 SGHTA, CDR2 FQGNSA. This CDR3 reads CASSLNSRGTNQPQHF. In nucleotides, the CDR3 is TGTGCCAGCAGCTTAAATTCCAGGGGCACTAATCAGCCCCAGCATTTT.

This clonotype was counted only a few times. The chain uses TRBV20-1 and TRBJ2-1; D call uncertain. V was trimmed by 5 bases and J by 0 bases, leaving 8 bases between them. CDR3 length: 13 amino acids. Germline V lookup: CDR1 DFQATT, CDR2 SNEGSKA (reference sequence). CDR3 loop: CSAASHSYNEQFF. CDR3 nucleotide sequence: TGCAGTGCTGCATCCCACTCCTACAATGAGCAGTTCTTC.

The rearrangement links TRBV5-5 to TRBJ2-2; the D gene is possibly TRBD1 (6 bases). V lost 4 bases and J 9 bases, leaving 19 bases between the germline ends. There are 15 residues in the CDR3. Germline V gives CDR1 SGHKS, CDR2 YYEKEE (reference sequence). CDR3 in amino acids: CASSRQVEATRELFF. CDR3 nucleotides: TGTGCCAGCAGCCGACAGGTCGAGGCTACCAGGGAGCTGTTTTTT. The full variable domain, with the rest looked up from reference TRBV5-5 and TRBJ2-2, is DAGVTQSPTHLIKTRGQQVTLRCSPISGHKSVSWYQQVLGQGPQFIFQYYEKEERGRGNFPDRFSARQFPNYSSELNVNALLLGDSALYLCASSRQVEATRELFFGEGSRLTVL.

The rearrangement uses TRBV5-1 and TRBJ2-1; 8 nucleotides agree with TRBD1. The CDR3 loop spans 18 amino acids. Germline CDR1 and CDR2: SGHRS and YFSETQ. With V trimmed by 1 base and J by 4 bases, 13 bases remained unmatched. The CDR3 DNA is TGCGCCAGCAGCTTGAGGACAGGGCAGGGGGATTCTTACAATGAGCAGTTCTTC. Translating gives CASSLRTGQGDSYNEQFF.

This clonotype was counted ten times or more. The chain combines TRBV28 with TRBJ2-5; D remains unclear. This CDR3 has 14 residues. Trimming pared 9 bases from V and 2 bases from J, leaving 16 bases between. Germline CDR1 reads MDHEN; CDR2 reads SYDVKM. The CDR3 loop is CASIDPATQETQYF. In DNA, the CDR3 is TGTGCCAGTATCGATCCCGCTACTCAAGAGACCCAGTACTTC. Supplemented by reference TRBV28 and TRBJ2-5, the full variable domain reads DVKVTQSSRYLVKRTGEKVFLECVQDMDHENMFWYRQDPGLGLRLIYFSYDVKMKEKGDIPEGYSVSREKKERFSLILESASTNQTSMYLCASIDPATQETQYFGPGTRLLVL.

This clonotype was picked up many times. The chain joins TRBV5-6 to TRBJ2-1; either TRBD1 or TRBD2 may supply D (5 bases each). Per germline, CDR1 SGHDT and CDR2 YYEEEE. The V gene lost 2 bases and the J gene lost 10 bases, with 7 bases spanning the gap. The CDR3 length is 11 residues. DNA for the CDR3: TGTGCCAGCAGCTTTGGGACCGAGCAGTTCTTC. This codes for CASSFGTEQFF. Drawing the rest from reference TRBV5-6 and TRBJ2-1, the complete variable domain is DAGVTQSPTHLIKTRGQQVTLRCSPKSGHDTVSWYQQALGQGPQFIFQYYEEEERQRGNFPDRFSGHQFPNYSSELNVNALLLGDSALYLCASSFGTEQFFGPGTRLTVL.

This clonotype was seen at least ten times. V usage is TRBV29-1 and J usage is TRBJ2-7; TRBD2 aligns across 9 bases. Germline V CDR1 and CDR2: SQVTM, ANQGSEA. CDR3 size: 14 residues. The V and J ends lost 2 bases and 5 bases, in that order; junction bases with no gene match: 7. The CDR3 bases are TGCAGCGTTGAATTAGCGGGAGTTGGCGACGAGCAGTACTTC. This gives the protein CSVELAGVGDEQYF.

This chain links TRBV7-9 with TRBJ1-2, with D unresolved. The CDR3 runs 13 residues. Per germline, CDR1 SEHNR and CDR2 FQNEAQ (reference sequence). The V end was cut by 6 bases, the J end by 3 bases, with 11 bases between. The CDR3 sequence: CASSRSTDYGYTF. The DNA of the CDR3 is TGTGCCAGCAGTCGGTCTACAGACTATGGCTACACCTTC.

There are many counts of this clonotype. The V call is TRBV6-1, the J call TRBJ2-1; 10 nucleotides agree with TRBD1. The CDR3 is 18 amino acids. Trimming removed 5 bases from V and 5 bases from J; junction bases left unmatched: 15. CDR1 and CDR2 (germline): MNHNS, SASEGT. The CDR3 coding sequence is TGTGCCAGCAGTAAACGGGACAGGGGCGATCCCCCCCACAATGAGCAGTTCTTC. Protein product: CASSKRDRGDPPHNEQFF.

This clonotype was recorded a few times. The chain recombines TRBV14 with TRBJ1-2; tentatively, D is TRBD1 (6 bases). The V end was cut by 4 bases, the J end by 2 bases, with 14 bases between. CDR1 is SGHDN and CDR2 is FVKESK in the germline V gene. The CDR3 runs 15 residues. The CDR3 is CASSLLDGTNYGYTF. The CDR3 DNA follows: TGTGCCAGCAGCCTCCTAGACGGGACAAACTATGGCTACACCTTC.

On this clonotype: At one end, the junction sequence differs from germline, possibly due to a read error. The V call is TRBV2, the J call TRBJ2-7, with 8 bases that match TRBD2. The CDR3 is 14 residues long. Per the germline V gene, CDR1 is SNHLY and CDR2 is FYNNEI. This chain's CDR3 is CANSEVAGGTEQYF. CDR3 DNA sequence: TGTGCCAACAGTGAAGTGGCGGGAGGAACTGAGCAGTACTTC.

This clonotype was detected a few times. The chain links TRBV28 to TRBJ2-5; TRBD1 or TRBD2 may be the D gene (6 bases each). V was pared by 3 bases and J by 3 bases, with 11 bases between. The CDR3 runs 14 residues. Germline CDR1 reads MDHEN; CDR2 reads SYDVKM. The CDR3 here is CASSFSEGEETQYF. CDR3 coding DNA: TGTGCCAGCAGTTTTTCGGAGGGGGAAGAGACCCAGTACTTC.

V is TRBV6-5 and J is TRBJ2-5, with D unclear. The CDR3 is 13 residues long. V was trimmed by 5 bases and J by 4 bases, leaving 11 bases between them. Germline loops: CDR1 MNHEY, CDR2 SVGAGI. The CDR3 DNA reads as TGTGCCAGCAGTGTACTGGGCCCAGAGACCCAGTACTTC. Its translation is CASSVLGPETQYF.